The clone carrying this T cell receptor beta chain has a handful of counts. Its matching antigen is unknown. The V gene lost 5 bases and the J gene lost 4 bases, with 14 bases spanning the gap. CDR1 and CDR2 (germline): SGHTA, FQGTGA. The CDR3 has 14 residues. General study points: Larger-cohort validation covered only one TCR beta V-J rearrangement. Tumor memory CD4+ T cell TCR gene usage was found to cluster with blood and lymph node memory CD4+ cells and with lymph node naive CD4+ cells.

Tregs were sorted as CD4+CD25+CD127-/low cells. TCRdb fed the 5' RACE reads into MiXCR, producing one record per CDR3 protein. The sample records under 65,000 distinct CDR3 sequences, under 25% being singletons. The chain uses TRBV7-3 and TRBJ2-5; D possibly corresponds to TRBD2 (6 bases). The TCR sequence derives from a female donor with breast cancer. Sequenced sample: tumor-infiltrating Tregs sorted from the breast tumor. The CDR3 coding sequence is TGTGCCAGCAGCGCGGGACCCGGCGGAGAGACCCAGTACTTC. It specifies CASSAGPGGETQYF.